This record covers a single T cell receptor (beta chain). Germline V gene data show CDR1 as LGHNA and CDR2 as YNFKEQ. V lost 0 bases and J 2 bases, leaving 7 bases between the germline ends. This CDR3 has 14 residues. In the authors' workflow: Nucleated cell counts were estimated from reference gene primer amplification. Some clones are missing from TCRdb's copy, which holds only in-frame ones; the method was immunoSEQ multiplex PCR. The V and J calls and clone size were taken over from that table, and D and trimming were inferred from the DNA. The repertoire holds 180,000 or so clones, with 82% as singletons. The data belong to a study of blood T cell repertoires in COVID-19. Study summary: Researchers got acute and convalescent COVID-19 samples from the United States, Italy and Spain. The analysed material was cDNA or gDNA that came from T cells, B-cell-depleted T cells, or PBMCs.

Sequencing was carried out using peripheral blood. This receptor was taken from a woman aged 70 to 79 with acute or convalescent COVID-19. This chain joins TRBV4-2 and TRBJ1-2; D may be TRBD1 (5 bases). The CDR3 loop is CASSQEGRNYGYTF. The CDR3 DNA is TGTGCCAGCAGCCAAGAGGGGCGGAACTATGGCTACACCTTC.